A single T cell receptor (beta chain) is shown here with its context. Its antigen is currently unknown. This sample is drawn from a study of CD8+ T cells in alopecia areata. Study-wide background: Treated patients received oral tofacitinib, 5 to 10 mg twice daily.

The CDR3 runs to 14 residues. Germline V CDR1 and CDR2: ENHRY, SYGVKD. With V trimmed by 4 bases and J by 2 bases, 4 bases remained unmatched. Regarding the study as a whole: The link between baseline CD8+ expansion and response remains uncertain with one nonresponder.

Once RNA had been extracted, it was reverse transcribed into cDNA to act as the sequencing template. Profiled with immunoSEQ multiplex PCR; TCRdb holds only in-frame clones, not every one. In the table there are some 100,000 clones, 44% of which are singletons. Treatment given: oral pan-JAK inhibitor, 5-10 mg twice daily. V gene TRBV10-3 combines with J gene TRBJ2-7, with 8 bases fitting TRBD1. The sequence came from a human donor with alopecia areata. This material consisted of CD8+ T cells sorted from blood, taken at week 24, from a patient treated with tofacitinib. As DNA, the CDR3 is TGTGCCATCAGTGGGGGACAGGCACCCTACGAGCAGTACTTC. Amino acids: CAISGGQAPYEQYF.